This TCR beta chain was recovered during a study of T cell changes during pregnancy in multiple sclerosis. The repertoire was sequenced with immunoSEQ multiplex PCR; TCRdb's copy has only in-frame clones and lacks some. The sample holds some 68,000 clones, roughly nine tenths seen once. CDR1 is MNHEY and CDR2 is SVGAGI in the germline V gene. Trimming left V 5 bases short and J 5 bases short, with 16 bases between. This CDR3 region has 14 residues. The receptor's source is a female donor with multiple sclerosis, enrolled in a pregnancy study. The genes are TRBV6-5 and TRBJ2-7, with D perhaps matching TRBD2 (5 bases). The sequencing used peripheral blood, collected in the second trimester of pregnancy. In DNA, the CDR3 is TGTGCCAGCAGTCAACCGGGATATGGGAACGAGCAGTACTTC. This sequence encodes CASSQPGYGNEQYF.